Given below is one TCR beta chain in context. Its antigen is unidentified. Both TRBC1 and TRBC2 were covered by a beta constant-region primer of two equimolar oligonucleotides. Four rounds of PCR amplified the ligated cDNA using nested alpha and beta constant-region primers plus SP2. TCRdb itself ran the UMI-ligation and nested PCR reads through MiXCR, one entry per CDR3 protein. The sample records approximately 80,000 distinct CDR3 sequences, 8% to 9.5% being singletons. The sample originates from a study of naive and memory T cell subsets. Findings and limits, study-wide: TCR abundance followed a power law differing between naive and memory subsets. In naive cells, over 90% of TCR sequences were seen only once. A few larger clonotypes appeared in naive repertoires, especially CD8, possibly memory cells re-expressing CD45RA.

Four subsets defined by CD45RA and CD27 were sorted after CD3, CD4, CD8 and live/dead staining. V lost 4 bases to trimming and J lost 8 bases; unmatched junction nucleotides: 10. Germline CDR1 reads SQVTM; CDR2 reads ANQGSEA. This CDR3 comprises 15 residues. V is TRBV29-1 and J is TRBJ2-1; 11 nucleotides line up with TRBD2. This clonotype was sampled from a human donor in good health. Source material: naive CD8+ T cells from blood. The CDR3: CSVVVTSGRGDEQFF. CDR3 DNA sequence: TGCAGCGTTGTGGTCACTAGCGGGAGAGGAGATGAGCAGTTCTTC.